These 27 T cell receptor beta chains share one sample of origin, sequenced in a study of cytomegalovirus exposure and HLA in healthy donors. Amplification used 60 Vbeta primers and 13 Jbeta primers. Measured with immunoSEQ multiplex PCR; TCRdb has only the in-frame clones, and not every one. The sample lists some 190,000 clones, about 80% occurring once. Material for sequencing was PBMCs. All receptors derive from a man between 35 and 55 years old in good health and CMV-seronegative.

This clone was detected once. The CDR3 sequence: CASSQAPMRFNTDTQYF. The CDR3 DNA sequence: TGCGCCAGCAGCCAAGCTCCTATGCGCTTTAACACAGATACGCAGTATTTT. This chain uses TRBV4-1 with TRBJ2-3, with D unresolved. Germline V gives CDR1 MGHRA, CDR2 YSYEKL. The CDR3 sequence is 17 residues long. V lost 1 base and J lost 2, with 16 bases in between.

V and J are TRBV2 and TRBJ2-7; possible D gene TRBD2, 6 bases. V was pared by 6 bases and J by 6 bases, with 18 bases between. Germline V gene lookup returns CDR1 SNHLY and CDR2 FYNNEI. CDR3 length: 14 residues. In DNA form, the CDR3 reads TGTGCCAGCAGGCATGACGGGAGTGTTGGCGAGCAGTACTTC. Protein: CASRHDGSVGEQYF.

The chain combines TRBV7-9 with TRBJ1-1; TRBD1 might be the D (5 bases). V was clipped by 6 bases and J by 2 bases, with 13 bases between them. The CDR3 runs to 14 residues. Germline CDR1 and CDR2: SEHNR and FQNEAQ (reference sequence). CDR3 region: CASRPHTGNTEAFF. The CDR3 region has the DNA TGTGCCAGCAGACCCCATACAGGAAACACTGAAGCTTTCTTT.

The DNA for the CDR3 is TGTGCCAGAAGCCGTGGACAGCACACAGATACGCAGTATTTT. Translated: CARSRGQHTDTQYF. V is TRBV5-3 and J is TRBJ2-3; TRBD1 might be the D (6 bases). TRBV5-3 is marked as an open reading frame, function uncertain. Trimming removed 4 bases from V and 2 bases from J, with 11 bases in between. This CDR3 has 14 residues.

This chain connects TRBV6-5 to TRBJ2-1; the match to TRBD1 covers 9 bases. The CDR3 runs 14 residues. Trimming removed 7 bases from V and 9 bases from J; junction bases left unmatched: 10. Germline values: CDR1 MNHEY, CDR2 SVGAGI. Here the CDR3 DNA reads TGTGCCAGCACCGGTGACAGGGGGATAGGTGAGCAGTTCTTC. This gives the protein CASTGDRGIGEQFF.

The CDR3 is CASSPVTGAEQYF. CDR3 in DNA: TGTGCCAGCAGCCCCGTGACAGGGGCCGAGCAGTACTTC. The chain has TRBV7-2 and TRBJ2-7; 8 bases map to TRBD1. CDR3 length: 13 residues. CDR1 is SGHTA and CDR2 is FQGNSA in the germline V gene. With 5 bases clipped from V and 6 bases from J, the junction kept 6 bases outside the gene matches. Full variable domain (remainder filled in from reference TRBV7-2 and TRBJ2-7): GAGVSQSPSNKVTEKGKDVELRCDPISGHTALYWYRQSLGQGLEFLIYFQGNSAPDKSGLPSDRFSAERTGGSVSTLTIQRTQQEDSAVYLCASSPVTGAEQYFGPGTRLTVT.

The chain joins TRBV29-1 to TRBJ1-3, with a possible D match to TRBD1 (5 bases). This CDR3 comprises 14 residues. Trimming pared 3 bases from V and 4 bases from J, leaving 13 bases between. Germline lookup yields CDR1 SQVTM and CDR2 ANQGSEA. The CDR3 DNA reads as TGCAGCGTTGAGGACAACTCTAGGGGAAACACCATATATTTT. Residues: CSVEDNSRGNTIYF.

This chain links TRBV19 with TRBJ1-4; D not resolved. Trimming took off 5 bases at V and 6 bases at J, with 10 bases between the two ends. The CDR3 runs 13 residues. CDR1 and CDR2 from the germline V gene are LNHDA and SQIVND (reference sequence). CDR3 protein: CASSGRVDEKLFF. The CDR3 region has the DNA TGTGCCAGTAGTGGGAGGGTCGATGAAAAACTGTTTTTT.

V and J are TRBV11-3 and TRBJ2-7; 8 bases match TRBD1. Germline V gene data show CDR1 as SGHNT and CDR2 as YENEEA. The CDR3 contains 13 residues. With V trimmed by 2 bases and J by 11 bases, 8 bases remained unmatched. DNA of the CDR3: TGTGCCAGCAGCTTACCACCGGGACAGGTGGAGTACTTC. Translated: CASSLPPGQVEYF.

This chain links TRBV29-1 with TRBJ2-7; D is ambiguous. The CDR3 covers 14 residues. CDR1 SQVTM and CDR2 ANQGSEA come from the germline V gene. The ends were cut back, 6 bases at V and 2 bases at J, with 17 bases in the middle. The CDR3, as DNA: TGCAGCGTCACTGTGTACAGCTCCGCCTACGAGCAGTACTTC. It encodes CSVTVYSSAYEQYF.

This clone came up a few times. The CDR3 DNA sequence: TGTGCCAGCAGTGAAGGGTACAGGGGAAGCTATGGCTACACCTTC. This encodes CASSEGYRGSYGYTF. The chain uses TRBV25-1 and TRBJ1-2; 7 positions agree with TRBD1. In germline, CDR1 is MGHDK, CDR2 SYGVNS. The CDR3 contains 15 residues. Trimming took 2 bases from V and 4 from J; bases not matched to a gene: 7.

The rearrangement joins TRBV6-5 to TRBJ2-7, with 9 bases aligning to TRBD1. J lost 5 bases, V lost 5 bases, and 7 bases had no gene match. CDR1 MNHEY and CDR2 SVGAGI come from the germline V gene. The CDR3 is 14 residues long. The CDR3 DNA reads as TGTGCCAGCAGTCGGACAGGGGAAGTGGACGAGCAGTACTTC. It encodes CASSRTGEVDEQYF.

This chain joins TRBV5-1 and TRBJ1-1; 9 bases are shared with TRBD1. The trim removed 4 bases at V and 3 bases at J, leaving 7 bases unmatched. CDR3 length: 15 residues. CDR1 and CDR2 (germline): SGHRS, YFSETQ. The CDR3: CASSEQGAGYTEAFF. The DNA of the CDR3 is TGCGCCAGCAGCGAACAGGGGGCGGGGTACACTGAAGCTTTCTTT.

The chain recombines TRBV4-2 with TRBJ1-1; a weak D match, TRBD1 (6 bases). Germline assignment: CDR1 LGHNA and CDR2 YNFKEQ. The CDR3 totals 14 residues. Between the trimmed V and J ends, which lost 4 bases and 4 bases, there was a span of 13 bases. The CDR3 sequence is CASSRNQGTTEAFF. Here the CDR3 DNA reads TGTGCCAGCAGCCGCAATCAGGGGACCACTGAAGCTTTCTTT.

This chain connects TRBV5-8 to TRBJ2-5; TRBD2 matches 14 bases. The CDR3 length is 18 residues. Losses at the gene ends were 0 bases for V and 5 bases for J; bases not matched to a gene: 9. Per the germline V gene, CDR1 is SGHTS and CDR2 is YDEGEE. The CDR3 DNA sequence: TGTGCCAGCAGCTTGGGAGGACTAGCGGGGGGCCGAGGGGAGACCCAGTACTTC. Translating it yields CASSLGGLAGGRGETQYF. Full variable domain (outside the CDR3, taken from reference TRBV5-8 and TRBJ2-5): EAGVTQSPTHLIKTRGQQATLRCSPISGHTSVYWYQQALGLGLQFLLWYDEGEERNRGNFPPRFSGRQFPNYSSELNVNALELEDSALYLCASSLGGLAGGRGETQYFGPGTRLLVL.

This clone was seen only a few times. The rearrangement joins TRBV19 to TRBJ2-7; 7 nucleotides align to TRBD2. CDR1 LNHDA and CDR2 SQIVND come from the germline V gene (reference sequence). V shed 3 bases, J shed 9 bases, and the junction held 8 bases outside the gene matches. The CDR3 is 13 residues long. CDR3 DNA sequence: TGTGCCAGTAGTATCGAGCGGGGACGAGTGCAGTACTTC. Protein product: CASSIERGRVQYF.

This chain connects TRBV7-9 to TRBJ2-1, with TRBD2 matching 8 bases. The CDR3 spans 16 residues. V gave up 2 bases and J gave up 10 bases; unmatched junction bases: 13. Germline V CDR1 and CDR2: SEHNR, FQNEAQ (reference sequence). In nucleotides, the CDR3 is TGTGCCAGCAGCTTATTTAAGAGCGGGGGACCAGGGGAGCAGTTCTTC. It yields the protein CASSLFKSGGPGEQFF.

The V and J genes are TRBV15 and TRBJ2-1; 7 positions agree with TRBD2. CDR1 and CDR2 from the germline V gene are LNHNV and YYDKDF (reference sequence). There are 15 residues in the CDR3. With V trimmed by 1 base and J by 4 bases, 4 bases remained unmatched. CDR3 sequence: CATSRGREGYNEQFF. CDR3 in DNA: TGTGCCACCAGCAGAGGCAGGGAGGGGTACAATGAGCAGTTCTTC. Variable domain in full (rest from reference TRBV15 and TRBJ2-1): DAMVIQNPRYQVTQFGKPVTLSCSQTLNHNVMYWYQQKSSQAPKLLFHYYDKDFNNEADTPDNFQSRRPNTSFCFLDIRSPGLGDTAMYLCATSRGREGYNEQFFGPGTRLTVL.

This clone was detected once. The chain is built from TRBV7-9 and TRBJ1-1; 9 nucleotides align to TRBD1. The CDR3 totals 14 residues. Germline lookup yields CDR1 SEHNR and CDR2 FQNEAQ (reference sequence). Trimming cost V 5 bases and J 5 bases; bases outside gene matches: 6. The DNA of the CDR3 is TGTGCCAGCAGCCGAGACAGGGGGGAGACTGAAGCTTTCTTT. Translated, it gives CASSRDRGETEAFF.

The chain uses TRBV6-5 and TRBJ2-3, with 10 bases lining up with TRBD1. This CDR3 has 15 residues. V lost 6 bases and J lost 4; bases outside the gene matches: 7. Germline V lookup: CDR1 MNHEY, CDR2 SVGAGI. CDR3 region: CASRTGQGWSDTQYF. CDR3 coding DNA: TGTGCCAGCAGAACGGGACAGGGGTGGTCAGATACGCAGTATTTT.

This clone occurred a few times. Other DNA sequences of this sample code for an identical CDR3. The CDR3 DNA reads TGCGCCAGCAGGCGACAGGAGGATCAGCCCCAGCATTTT. The encoded protein is CASRRQEDQPQHF. The chain employs TRBV5-1 and TRBJ1-5; tentatively, D is TRBD1 (6 bases). Trimming stripped 5 bases from V and 5 bases from J, with 11 bases between. The CDR3 has 13 residues. Germline CDR1 SGHRS, CDR2 YFSETQ.

CDR3 nucleotides: TGTGCCAGCAGCTCGCCGGACAGGGGCTACGAGCAGTACTTC. Protein: CASSSPDRGYEQYF. The rearrangement uses TRBV5-4 and TRBJ2-7, with TRBD1 matching 9 bases. CDR1 and CDR2 (germline): SGHNT, YYREEE (reference sequence). This CDR3 comprises 14 residues. J was trimmed by 3 bases and V by 3 bases; bases with no gene match: 4.

A word on this clone: The CDR3 ends on some other residue instead of the conserved phenylalanine or tryptophan, so this is likely a read error. The CDR3 nucleotides are TGTGCCAGCAGACGGACAGGGCTAACCTACGAGCAGTACCTC. It codes for CASRRTGLTYEQYL. The chain employs TRBV6-5 and TRBJ2-7; 8 bases align to TRBD1. This CDR3 region has 14 residues. J gave up 2 bases and V 6 bases, and 6 bases lay outside the gene matches. Per the germline V gene, CDR1 is MNHEY and CDR2 is SVGAGI.

This clone was counted once. The chain is built from TRBV7-3 and TRBJ2-2; no reliable D call. This CDR3 contains 15 residues. V lost 4 bases to trimming and J lost 4 bases, with 13 bases between them. Germline V CDR1 and CDR2: SGHTA, FQGTGA. CDR3 loop: CASSSRTTSTGELFF. Here the CDR3 DNA reads TGTGCCAGCAGCTCCCGTACTACTTCCACCGGGGAGCTGTTTTTT.

The rearrangement links TRBV4-3 to TRBJ2-7, with 8 positions matching TRBD2. The CDR3 consists of 15 residues. Germline CDR1 is LGHNA and CDR2 is YSLEER. V was clipped by 1 base and J by 2 bases; unmatched bases: 4. CDR3 sequence reads: CASSQGQRGPYEQYF. The CDR3 nucleotides are TGCGCCAGCAGCCAAGGACAGCGGGGGCCCTACGAGCAGTACTTC.

The chain employs TRBV30 and TRBJ2-3; 11 positions agree with TRBD2. CDR1 is GTSNPN and CDR2 is SVGIG in the germline V gene (reference sequence). Unmatched junction bases numbered 7, after V lost 8 bases and J lost 0 bases. The CDR3 contains 15 residues. CDR3 amino acids: CARDASGRSTDTQYF. In DNA, the CDR3 is TGTGCCCGGGACGCTAGCGGGAGGAGCACAGATACGCAGTATTTT. Combining the CDR3 with reference TRBV30 and TRBJ2-3 gives the whole variable domain SQTIHQWPATLVQPVGSPLSLECTVEGTSNPNLYWYRQAAGRGLQLLFYSVGIGQISSEVPQNLSASRPQDRQFILSSKKLLLSDSGFYLCARDASGRSTDTQYFGPGTRLTVL.

V is TRBV11-2 and J is TRBJ1-3; weak D call: TRBD1 (5 bases). In germline, CDR1 is SGHAT, CDR2 FQNNGV. V lost 5 bases to trimming and J lost 0 bases, with 11 bases between them. The CDR3 consists of 15 residues. The CDR3 sequence is CASSPRGDSGNTIYF. The CDR3 DNA reads TGTGCCAGCAGCCCCCGGGGGGACTCTGGAAACACCATATATTTT.